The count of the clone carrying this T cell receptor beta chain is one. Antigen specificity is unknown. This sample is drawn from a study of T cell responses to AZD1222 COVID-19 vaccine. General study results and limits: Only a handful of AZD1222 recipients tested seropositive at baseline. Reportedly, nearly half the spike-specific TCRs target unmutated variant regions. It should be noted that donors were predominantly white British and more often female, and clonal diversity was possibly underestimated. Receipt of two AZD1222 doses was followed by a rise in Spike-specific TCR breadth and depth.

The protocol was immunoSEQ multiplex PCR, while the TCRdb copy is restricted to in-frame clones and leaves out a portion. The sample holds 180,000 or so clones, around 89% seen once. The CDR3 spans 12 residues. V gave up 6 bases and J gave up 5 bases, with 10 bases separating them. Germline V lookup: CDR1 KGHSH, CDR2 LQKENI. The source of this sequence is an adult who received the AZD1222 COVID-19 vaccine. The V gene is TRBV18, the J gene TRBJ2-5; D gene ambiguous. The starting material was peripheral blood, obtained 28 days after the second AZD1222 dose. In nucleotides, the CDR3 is TGTGCCAGCTCCCAACCAGCCGAGACCCAGTACTTC. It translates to CASSQPAETQYF.